Below, 24 T cell receptor beta chains from the same sample are listed, as sequenced in a study of neoadjuvant nivolumab and ipilimumab in lung cancer. The assay was immunoSEQ multiplex PCR, and TCRdb's table has in-frame clones only and misses some. The sample gives some 5,600 clones, around 92% of which show up once; 3.1% is in the top ten. The sequencing used blood, collected after neoadjuvant nivolumab, alone or with ipilimumab, at or shortly before surgery. The source is an adult with non-small cell lung cancer. Some clones in this sample may be carry-over from other donors' samples.

The rearrangement joins TRBV5-1 to TRBJ2-5, with 7 bases matching TRBD1. CDR1 SGHRS and CDR2 YFSETQ come from the germline V gene. The CDR3 loop spans 14 amino acids. V trimming: 4 bases; J trimming: 5 bases; junction bases outside the gene matches: 8. The CDR3 spells CASSPDRAEETQYF. In DNA form, the CDR3 reads TGCGCCAGCAGCCCAGACAGGGCCGAGGAGACCCAGTACTTC.

The chain has TRBV11-2 and TRBJ2-2, with 7 bases matching TRBD2. Germline CDR1 is SGHAT and CDR2 is FQNNGV. This CDR3 comprises 17 residues. V lost 6 bases to trimming and J lost 4 bases; unmatched junction nucleotides: 14. The CDR3 DNA reads TGTGCCAGCAGGGGGCCTCTGGCTAGCGGTATCACCGGGGAGCTGTTTTTT. It codes for CASRGPLASGITGELFF.

The gene calls are TRBV19 and TRBJ2-5; the match to TRBD1 covers 10 bases. The CDR3 runs 15 residues. V lost 4 bases, J lost 3 bases, and 5 bases stayed unmatched. Germline V CDR1 and CDR2: LNHDA, SQIVND (reference sequence). CDR3 in amino acids: CASSNWDRGEETQYF. The CDR3 DNA is TGTGCCAGTAGTAACTGGGACAGGGGTGAAGAGACCCAGTACTTC.

V and J are TRBV5-1 and TRBJ2-5; 7 nucleotides align to TRBD2. The germline gives CDR1 SGHRS, CDR2 YFSETQ. The CDR3 loop spans 15 amino acids. The ends lost 1 base at V and 0 bases at J; junction bases unmatched: 3. CDR3 DNA: TGCGCCAGCAGCTTGTGGGGGGGGTACCAAGAGACCCAGTACTTC. Protein sequence: CASSLWGGYQETQYF. Full variable domain (outside the CDR3, taken from reference TRBV5-1 and TRBJ2-5): KAGVTQTPRYLIKTRGQQVTLSCSPISGHRSVSWYQQTPGQGLQFLFEYFSETQRNKGNFPGRFSGRQFSNSRSEMNVSTLELGDSALYLCASSLWGGYQETQYFGPGTRLLVL.

V gene TRBV2 combines with J gene TRBJ2-1; D is unclear. This CDR3 region has 12 residues. The germline gives CDR1 SNHLY, CDR2 FYNNEI. Deletions cut 8 bases from V and 1 base from J, with 6 bases between. The CDR3 region is CASGVSYNEQFF. The DNA of the CDR3 is TGTGCCAGCGGGGTTTCCTACAATGAGCAGTTCTTC. Full variable domain (remainder filled in from reference TRBV2 and TRBJ2-1): EPEVTQTPSHQVTQMGQEVILRCVPISNHLYFYWYRQILGQKVEFLVSFYNNEISEKSEIFDDQFSVERPDGSNFTLKIRSTKLEDSAMYFCASGVSYNEQFFGPGTRLTVL.

This clone was recorded only once. The V and J genes are TRBV5-1 and TRBJ2-1; TRBD2 matches 10 bases. V lost 2 bases to trimming and J lost 7 bases; unmatched junction nucleotides: 6. The germline V gene encodes CDR1 SGHRS and CDR2 YFSETQ. The CDR3 sequence is 15 residues long. CDR3 nucleotides: TGCGCCAGCAGCTTAGCGGGAGGGCCGGAGAATGAGCAGTTCTTC. Amino acids: CASSLAGGPENEQFF.

The chain recombines TRBV15 with TRBJ2-6; 9 bases line up with TRBD1. The V gene end was trimmed by 0 bases and the J gene end by 0 bases; junction bases not matched to a gene: 6. The CDR3 length is 19 residues. The germline V gene has CDR1 LNHNV and CDR2 YYDKDF (reference sequence). The CDR3 nucleotides read TGTGCCACCAGCAGAGAGGGGGACAGGGAGATCTCTGGGGCCAACGTCCTGACTTTC. Translating it yields CATSREGDREISGANVLTF. Together with reference TRBV15 and TRBJ2-6, the CDR3 gives the full variable domain: DAMVIQNPRYQVTQFGKPVTLSCSQTLNHNVMYWYQQKSSQAPKLLFHYYDKDFNNEADTPDNFQSRRPNTSFCFLDIRSPGLGDTAMYLCATSREGDREISGANVLTFGAGSRLTVL.

This clone showed up just once. This chain uses TRBV4-1 with TRBJ1-5; weak D call: TRBD1 (5 bases). Germline CDR1 and CDR2: MGHRA and YSYEKL. The CDR3 is made up of 14 amino acids. With 0 bases removed from V and 15 bases from J, the gap between germline ends came to 18 bases. The CDR3 here is CASSQEKGTAPLHF. The CDR3 DNA sequence: TGCGCCAGCAGCCAAGAGAAGGGGACCGCGCCCTTGCATTTT.

This sequence joins TRBV9 and TRBJ1-5, with unresolved D. In germline, CDR1 is SGDLS, CDR2 YYNGEE. This CDR3 spans 16 amino acids. The V and J ends lost 0 bases and 0 bases respectively, with 10 bases between them. In DNA form, the CDR3 reads TGTGCCAGCAGCGTAGACGGAGGACCTAGCAATCAGCCCCAGCATTTT. It codes for CASSVDGGPSNQPQHF.

The sample holds one count of this clone. The V call is TRBV5-6, the J call TRBJ1-2; 7 positions agree with TRBD1. The CDR3 is made up of 15 amino acids. From germline, CDR1 is SGHDT and CDR2 YYEEEE. V trimming: 4 bases; J trimming: 8 bases; junction bases outside the gene matches: 14. CDR3 nucleotides: TGTGCCAGCAGCGCCCGGGACAGTTTGGGCTCAGGCTACACCTTC. The encoded protein is CASSARDSLGSGYTF.

The gene calls are TRBV6-6 and TRBJ2-5; possibly TRBD1 for D (6 bases). The CDR3 has 14 amino acids. V was cut by 7 bases and J by 6 bases, with 18 bases left in between. Looked up from germline, CDR1 is MNHNY and CDR2 is SVGAGI (reference sequence). DNA for the CDR3: TGTGCCAGCATACGGGATGGGGGCGAACAGACCCAGTACTTC. The encoded protein is CASIRDGGEQTQYF.

V and J are TRBV19 and TRBJ1-5, with D hard to call. The V and J ends lost 4 bases and 7 bases respectively, with 11 bases between them. The CDR3 runs 13 residues. Germline V gene lookup returns CDR1 LNHDA and CDR2 SQIVND (reference sequence). The chain's CDR3 is CASSRETGQPQHF. DNA for the CDR3: TGTGCCAGTAGTAGGGAAACCGGCCAGCCCCAGCATTTT.

CDR3 residues: CASSQTGQNEQYF. CDR3 DNA: TGTGCCAGCAGCCAAACCGGACAAAACGAGCAGTACTTC. V is TRBV4-2 and J is TRBJ2-7, with D possibly TRBD1 on 5 matching bases. Germline V gene data show CDR1 as LGHNA and CDR2 as YNFKEQ. V gave up 2 bases and J gave up 5 bases, with 10 bases separating them. The CDR3 loop spans 13 amino acids.

This chain joins TRBV5-5 and TRBJ2-3; D is ambiguous. This CDR3 has 14 amino acids. From germline, CDR1 is SGHKS and CDR2 YYEKEE (reference sequence). V was trimmed by 1 base and J by 2 bases, leaving 8 bases between them. The CDR3 DNA sequence: TGTGCCAGCAGCTTGTCTGCGGCCACAGATACGCAGTATTTT. This codes for CASSLSAATDTQYF.

This clone was observed once. This chain joins TRBV9 and TRBJ2-3; D not resolved. Trimming removed 0 bases from V and 6 bases from J, with 14 bases in between. The germline CDR1 and CDR2 sequences are SGDLS and YYNGEE. The CDR3 consists of 15 residues. The CDR3 reads CASSVDQEVRDTQYF. The CDR3 region has the DNA TGTGCCAGCAGCGTAGATCAGGAAGTCCGGGATACGCAGTATTTT.

This clone was detected only once. The genes are TRBV4-1 and TRBJ2-5; D is unresolved. The V end lost 0 bases, the J end lost 5 bases, and 7 bases lay between the germline ends. The CDR3 runs 13 residues. CDR1 and CDR2 (germline): MGHRA, YSYEKL. CDR3 amino acids: CASSQDEWETQYF. The CDR3 region has the DNA TGCGCCAGCAGCCAAGATGAATGGGAGACCCAGTACTTC.

The chain links TRBV7-9 to TRBJ2-1; no clear D. In germline, CDR1 is SEHNR, CDR2 FQNEAQ (reference sequence). This CDR3 has 13 residues. V dropped 2 bases and J dropped 9 bases, with 11 bases sitting between them. CDR3 region: CASSLSSLGEQFF. In nucleotides, the CDR3 is TGTGCCAGCAGCTTATCTAGTTTGGGTGAGCAGTTCTTC. The complete variable domain, with remaining parts taken from reference TRBV7-9 and TRBJ2-1, reads DTGVSQNPRHKITKRGQNVTFRCDPISEHNRLYWYRQTLGQGPEFLTYFQNEAQLEKSRLLSDRFSAERPKGSFSTLEIQRTEQGDSAMYLCASSLSSLGEQFFGPGTRLTVL.

The chain couples TRBV6-6 to TRBJ2-7, with 8 bases that match TRBD2. The CDR3 runs to 14 residues. Germline loops: CDR1 MNHNY, CDR2 SVGAGI (reference sequence). Germline trimming cut 6 bases from V and 5 bases from J; bases unmatched to any gene: 9. The CDR3 loop is CASRLLARGDEQYF. For the CDR3, the DNA is TGTGCCAGCAGACTACTAGCGCGGGGGGACGAGCAGTACTTC.

This clone was counted once. The chain joins TRBV5-1 to TRBJ2-7; D remains ambiguous. Per the germline V gene, CDR1 is SGHRS and CDR2 is YFSETQ. This CDR3 contains 14 residues. V was clipped by 0 bases and J by 3 bases, with 10 bases between them. The CDR3 is CASSLVGTDYEQYF. The CDR3 bases are TGCGCCAGCAGCTTGGTAGGTACAGACTACGAGCAGTACTTC.

The rearrangement links TRBV30 to TRBJ1-2; D possibly corresponds to TRBD1 (5 bases). In germline, CDR1 is GTSNPN, CDR2 SVGIG (reference sequence). V was pared by 4 bases and J by 5 bases, with 8 bases between. This CDR3 spans 11 amino acids. CDR3 DNA: TGTGCCTGGACCAGGGATTATGGCTACACCTTC. Its translation: CAWTRDYGYTF.

The CDR3 region is CASSPRDSTGELFF. DNA for the CDR3: TGCGCCAGCAGCCCACGGGACAGCACCGGGGAGCTGTTTTTT. The chain carries TRBV5-1 and TRBJ2-2, with 7 bases lining up with TRBD1. The CDR3 length is 14 residues. The germline V gene has CDR1 SGHRS and CDR2 YFSETQ. J lost 4 bases, V lost 4 bases, and 4 bases had no gene match.

This rearrangement joins TRBV11-2 to TRBJ1-1, with D perhaps TRBD1 (5 bases). The CDR3 totals 13 residues. Trimming stripped 3 bases from V and 11 bases from J, with 16 bases between. Germline CDR1 and CDR2: SGHAT and FQNNGV. CDR3 loop: CASSLSRQRDAFF. CDR3 DNA: TGTGCCAGCAGCTTGAGTAGACAGCGTGACGCTTTCTTT.

CDR3 region: CASSLAPWEGGELFF. The CDR3 DNA reads TGCGCCAGCAGCTTGGCCCCCTGGGAGGGCGGGGAGCTGTTTTTT. The rearrangement links TRBV5-1 to TRBJ2-2; 7 bases are shared with TRBD2. The ends lost 0 bases at V and 7 bases at J; junction bases unmatched: 6. In germline, CDR1 is SGHRS, CDR2 YFSETQ. This CDR3 comprises 15 residues. Combining the CDR3 with reference TRBV5-1 and TRBJ2-2 gives the whole variable domain KAGVTQTPRYLIKTRGQQVTLSCSPISGHRSVSWYQQTPGQGLQFLFEYFSETQRNKGNFPGRFSGRQFSNSRSEMNVSTLELGDSALYLCASSLAPWEGGELFFGEGSRLTVL.

In its sample, this clone was seen a few times. This chain uses TRBV5-1 with TRBJ1-2, with unresolved D. CDR1 is SGHRS and CDR2 is YFSETQ in the germline V gene. This CDR3 is built from 15 residues. With 3 bases removed from V and 2 bases from J, the gap between germline ends came to 14 bases. The CDR3 spells CASSSDAHGNYGYTF. The DNA of the CDR3 is TGCGCCAGCAGCTCGGACGCACACGGAAACTATGGCTACACCTTC.